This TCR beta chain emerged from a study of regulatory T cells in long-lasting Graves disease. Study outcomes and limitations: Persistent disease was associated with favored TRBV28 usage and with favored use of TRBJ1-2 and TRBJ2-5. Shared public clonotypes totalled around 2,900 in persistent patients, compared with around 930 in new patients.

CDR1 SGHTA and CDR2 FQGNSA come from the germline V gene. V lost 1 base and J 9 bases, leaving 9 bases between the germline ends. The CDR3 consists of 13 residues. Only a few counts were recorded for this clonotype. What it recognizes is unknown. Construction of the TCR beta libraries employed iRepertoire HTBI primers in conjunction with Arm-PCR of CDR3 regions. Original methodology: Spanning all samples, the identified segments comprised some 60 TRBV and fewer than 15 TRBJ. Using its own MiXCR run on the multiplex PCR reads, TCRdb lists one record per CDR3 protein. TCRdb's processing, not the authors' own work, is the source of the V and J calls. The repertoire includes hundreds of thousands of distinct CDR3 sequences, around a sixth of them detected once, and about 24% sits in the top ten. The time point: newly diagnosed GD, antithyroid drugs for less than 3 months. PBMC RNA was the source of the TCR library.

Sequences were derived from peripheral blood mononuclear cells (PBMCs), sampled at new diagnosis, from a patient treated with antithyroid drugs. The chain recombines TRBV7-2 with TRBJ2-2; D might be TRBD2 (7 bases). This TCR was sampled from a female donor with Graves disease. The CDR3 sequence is CASSLGGGRELFF. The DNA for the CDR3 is TGTGCCAGCAGCTTAGGGGGGGGCCGGGAGCTGTTTTTT.